The rows below give T cell receptor beta chains drawn from one sample of a study of blood T cell repertoires in COVID-19. Generated by immunoSEQ multiplex PCR, the TCRdb table keeps only in-frame clones and is missing some. The sample shows 300,000 to 350,000 clones, roughly 89% of them seen only once. Source material: PBMCs or T cells enriched from blood (not recorded which). The source is a woman aged 18 to 35 with acute COVID-19. Each CDR3 is given with its conserved first and last residue. The D gene is left open where the match is weak. Size values are once, few and many counts, or a class for expanded clones, and some rows have none.

D: NA; size: NA; J: TRBJ2-7; V: TRBV3-1/TRBV3-2; CDR3: CASSQVQYEQYF; DNA: TGTGCCAGCAGCCAAGTACAGTACGAGCAGTACTTC
D: TRBD1; size: NA; J: TRBJ1-5; V: TRBV6-5; CDR3: CASRTGQANQPQHF; DNA: TGTGCCAGCAGAACGGGACAGGCAAATCAGCCCCAGCATTTT
D: TRBD1; size: NA; J: TRBJ1-6; V: TRBV7-9; CDR3: CASSLYRLWTGDRSPLHF; DNA: TGTGCCAGCAGCTTATACCGCCTTTGGACAGGGGATCGTTCACCCCTCCACTTT
D: NA; size: NA; J: TRBJ1-2; V: TRBV5-6; CDR3: CASSPPGSLYGYTF; DNA: TGTGCCAGCAGCCCCCCGGGATCGCTTTATGGCTACACCTTC
D: TRBD1; size: once; J: TRBJ1-2; V: TRBV7-9; CDR3: CASSLAGTGDSGYTF; DNA: TGTGCCAGCAGCTTAGCCGGGACAGGGGATTCTGGCTACACCTTC
D: NA; size: NA; J: TRBJ1-1; V: TRBV5-1; CDR3: CASSLDSLNTEAFF; DNA: TGCGCCAGCAGCTTGGACAGCCTCAACACTGAAGCTTTCTTT
D: NA; size: NA; J: TRBJ1-2; V: TRBV5-5; CDR3: CASSFGGAFGYTF; DNA: TGTGCCAGCAGCTTCGGAGGGGCCTTCGGCTACACCTTC
D: TRBD2; size: NA; J: TRBJ2-5; V: TRBV19; CDR3: CASSDLSLRSSGPRFQETQYF; DNA: TGTGCCAGTAGCGATCTCTCCTTACGATCTAGCGGGCCTCGCTTCCAAGAGACCCAGTACTTC
D: NA; size: once; J: TRBJ1-2; V: TRBV2; CDR3: CASSWLTPGGYTF; DNA: TGTGCCAGCAGCTGGCTAACCCCGGGAGGCTACACCTTC
D: NA; size: NA; J: TRBJ2-3; V: TRBV30; CDR3: CAWKSGIRTDTQYF; DNA: TGTGCCTGGAAAAGCGGTATTAGGACAGATACGCAGTATTTT
D: NA; size: NA; J: TRBJ1-2; V: TRBV30; CDR3: CAWRTGRDYGYTF; DNA: TGTGCCTGGCGTACGGGGAGGGACTATGGCTACACCTTC
D: NA; size: NA; J: TRBJ1-5; V: TRBV18; CDR3: CASSPPGGNQPQHF; DNA: TGTGCCAGCTCACCACCTGGAGGAAATCAGCCCCAGCATTTT
D: TRBD1; size: NA; J: TRBJ1-5; V: TRBV5-6; CDR3: CASSSIQGEAQPQHF; DNA: TGTGCCAGCAGCTCAATTCAGGGGGAGGCTCAGCCCCAGCATTTT
D: NA; size: NA; J: TRBJ1-2; V: TRBV14; CDR3: CASSQVEGHYGYTF; DNA: TGTGCCAGCAGCCAAGTGGAGGGGCACTATGGCTACACCTTC
D: NA; size: NA; J: TRBJ1-2; V: TRBV18; CDR3: CASSPAEGYTF; DNA: TGTGCCAGCTCACCAGCGGAGGGCTACACCTTC
D: TRBD1; size: NA; J: TRBJ2-7; V: TRBV28; CDR3: CASSGTGTASSYEQYF; DNA: TGTGCCAGCAGTGGGACCGGGACAGCGAGCTCCTACGAGCAGTACTTC
D: NA; size: NA; J: TRBJ2-1; V: TRBV30; CDR3: CAWRPTDNEQFF; DNA: TGTGCCTGGAGGCCGACTGACAATGAGCAGTTCTTC
D: NA; size: NA; J: TRBJ2-2; V: TRBV9; CDR3: CASSLWGVSRDTGELFF; DNA: TGTGCCAGCAGTCTTTGGGGGGTCTCGCGGGACACCGGGGAGCTGTTTTTT
D: TRBD2; size: NA; J: TRBJ2-3; V: TRBV19; CDR3: CASSGSQGLADTQYF; DNA: TGTGCCAGTAGTGGGAGCCAAGGACTAGCGGATACGCAGTATTTT
D: NA; size: NA; J: TRBJ2-1; V: TRBV7-9; CDR3: CASSFEAGEQFF; DNA: TGTGCCAGCAGCTTCGAGGCGGGTGAGCAGTTCTTC
D: NA; size: NA; J: TRBJ2-7; V: TRBV28; CDR3: CASSLQNSYEQYF; DNA: TGTGCCAGCAGTTTACAAAACTCCTACGAGCAGTACTTC
D: NA; size: NA; J: TRBJ1-6; V: TRBV11-2; CDR3: CASSLYRGPAYNSPLHF; DNA: TGTGCCAGCAGCTTATACCGAGGGCCCGCTTATAATTCACCCCTCCACTTT
D: TRBD2; size: NA; J: TRBJ2-7; V: TRBV11-2; CDR3: CASSPLAGTSYEQYF; DNA: TGTGCCAGCAGCCCATTAGCGGGGACCTCCTACGAGCAGTACTTC
D: NA; size: NA; J: TRBJ1-5; V: TRBV12-3/TRBV12-4; CDR3: CASTSGSNQPQHF; DNA: TGTGCCAGCACCTCCGGGAGCAATCAGCCCCAGCATTTT
D: NA; size: once; J: TRBJ2-4; V: TRBV27; CDR3: CASSFGETKNIQYF; DNA: TGTGCCAGCAGTTTCGGGGAGACCAAAAACATTCAGTACTTC
D: TRBD2; size: NA; J: TRBJ2-1; V: TRBV19; CDR3: CASQTPGLAGESNHEQFF; DNA: TGTGCCAGTCAGACCCCGGGACTAGCGGGAGAGAGTAATCATGAGCAGTTCTTC
D: NA; size: NA; J: TRBJ1-1; V: TRBV15; CDR3: CATSRVGGGTEAFF; DNA: TGTGCCACCAGCAGAGTAGGAGGTGGCACTGAAGCTTTCTTT
D: NA; size: few; J: TRBJ1-1; V: TRBV10-3; CDR3: CAISVNIMNTEAFF; DNA: TGTGCCATCAGTGTTAACATTATGAACACTGAAGCTTTCTTT
D: NA; size: NA; J: TRBJ1-4; V: TRBV27; CDR3: CASSAGRHEKLFF; DNA: TGTGCCAGCAGCGCGGGACGCCATGAAAAACTGTTTTTT
D: NA; size: NA; J: TRBJ2-3; V: TRBV18; CDR3: CASSPPRTDTQYF; DNA: TGTGCCAGCTCACCTCCTCGGACAGATACGCAGTATTTT
D: TRBD1; size: NA; J: TRBJ1-1; V: TRBV7-9; CDR3: CASSFPRTGGAAFF; DNA: TGTGCCAGCAGCTTTCCCCGGACAGGGGGAGCAGCTTTCTTT
D: TRBD2; size: NA; J: TRBJ2-5; V: TRBV7-2; CDR3: CASSFQAGGETQYF; DNA: TGTGCCAGCAGCTTTCAAGCGGGGGGGGAGACCCAGTACTTC
D: TRBD2; size: NA; J: TRBJ2-3; V: TRBV27; CDR3: CASSSVRGLAESNTDTQYF; DNA: TGTGCCAGCAGTTCCGTCAGGGGACTAGCGGAATCCAACACAGATACGCAGTATTTT
D: NA; size: NA; J: TRBJ1-5; V: TRBV19; CDR3: CASSIGNSRGNQPQHF; DNA: TGTGCCAGTAGTATAGGAAATAGTCGAGGCAATCAGCCCCAGCATTTT
D: NA; size: NA; J: TRBJ1-5; V: TRBV28; CDR3: CASSPPPGDGQPQHF; DNA: TGTGCCAGCAGTCCCCCCCCGGGGGACGGTCAGCCCCAGCATTTT
D: TRBD2; size: NA; J: TRBJ2-3; V: TRBV7-9; CDR3: CASSQGGRGTDTQYF; DNA: TGTGCCAGCAGCCAGGGAGGGAGAGGCACAGATACGCAGTATTTT
D: TRBD2; size: NA; J: TRBJ2-1; V: TRBV19; CDR3: CASSILGEGPHNEQFF; DNA: TGTGCCAGTAGTATATTGGGGGAGGGCCCCCACAATGAGCAGTTCTTC
D: TRBD1; size: NA; J: TRBJ2-1; V: TRBV2; CDR3: CASRGDSSYNEQFF; DNA: TGTGCCAGCAGGGGGGACAGCTCCTACAATGAGCAGTTCTTC
D: TRBD1; size: once; J: TRBJ1-2; V: TRBV5-5; CDR3: CASTTTGTGGTNYGYTF; DNA: TGTGCCAGCACCACAACCGGGACAGGGGGCACTAACTATGGCTACACCTTC
D: TRBD2; size: NA; J: TRBJ2-3; V: TRBV2; CDR3: CASKPGGIDTQYF; DNA: TGTGCCAGCAAACCGGGGGGAATAGATACGCAGTATTTT
D: TRBD2; size: few; J: TRBJ2-7; V: TRBV7-6; CDR3: CAVAGGSYEQYF; DNA: TGTGCCGTAGCGGGAGGTAGTTACGAGCAGTACTTC
D: TRBD1; size: NA; J: TRBJ1-5; V: TRBV28; CDR3: CASSAEDRVLSNQPQHF; DNA: TGTGCCAGCAGTGCCGAAGACAGGGTTCTTAGCAATCAGCCCCAGCATTTT